A selection of T cell receptor beta chains follows, all from one sample in a study of identical twins. MiXCR, applied by TCRdb to the 5' RACE reads, yields one record per CDR3 protein. Altogether hundreds of thousands of distinct CDR3 sequences are present, over 8.5% being singletons, with the ten largest covering around 0.98%. A further study also used this sample, focusing on yellow fever vaccine responses in identical twins.

Sequencing input: PBMCs. The source of these receptors is a woman younger than 30 in good health. Each CDR3 is given with its conserved first and last residue. A D gene is named only where the DNA matches it firmly. Only some rows state a clone size, as once, few, many or a class for expanded clones.

V,J,size,D,CDR3,DNA
TRBV3-1,TRBJ2-7,few,-,CASSQEGREQYF,TGTGCCAGCAGCCAAGAGGGAAGAGAGCAGTACTTC
TRBV25-1,TRBJ1-2,few,-,CASSELGTPYGYTF,TGTGCCAGCAGTGAATTGGGGACCCCCTATGGCTACACCTTC
TRBV6-2/TRBV6-3,TRBJ1-4,many,-,CASSYSHPEATNEKLFF,TGTGCCAGCAGTTACTCCCATCCGGAAGCAACTAATGAAAAACTGTTTTTT
TRBV20-1,TRBJ2-3,-,-,CSAGPAGLTDTQYF,TGCAGTGCTGGTCCAGCGGGCCTGACAGATACGCAGTATTTT
TRBV7-2,TRBJ2-2,-,TRBD2,CASSLSISGGTGELFF,TGTGCCAGCAGCTTATCGATTAGCGGGGGAACCGGGGAGCTGTTTTTT
TRBV29-1,TRBJ2-5,few,TRBD2,CSVVIAGVLETQYF,TGCAGCGTTGTAATTGCGGGAGTTTTAGAGACCCAGTACTTC
TRBV7-8,TRBJ2-5,-,TRBD2,CASSFPGGEGLRETQYF,TGTGCCAGCAGCTTCCCCGGGGGGGAGGGCCTCAGAGAGACCCAGTACTTC
TRBV7-9,TRBJ1-6,-,-,CASSPPAGYNSPLHF,TGTGCCAGCAGCCCCCCCGCTGGGTATAATTCACCCCTCCACTTT
TRBV20-1,TRBJ2-1,few,-,CSARDERPGRNEQFF,TGCAGTGCTAGAGACGAACGTCCGGGACGCAATGAGCAGTTCTTC
TRBV20-1,TRBJ2-5,many,-,CSAPIGSLNQETQYF,TGCAGTGCCCCGATCGGCAGTCTAAACCAAGAGACCCAGTACTTC
TRBV29-1,TRBJ1-2,few,-,CSVESLYGYTF,TGCAGCGTTGAAAGTCTCTATGGCTACACCTTC
TRBV11-2,TRBJ1-1,-,-,CASSLSLGVTEAFF,TGTGCCAGCAGCTTATCTTTAGGTGTGACTGAAGCTTTCTTT
TRBV6-2/TRBV6-3,TRBJ2-7,-,-,CASSYYDGGEQYF,TGTGCCAGCAGTTACTATGATGGGGGCGAGCAGTACTTC
TRBV6-5,TRBJ2-7,few,-,CASSSNEGRVHEQYF,TGTGCCAGCAGTTCAAACGAGGGCAGGGTTCACGAGCAGTACTTC
TRBV5-1,TRBJ2-7,few,TRBD1,CASSLGQGSTYEQYF,TGCGCCAGCAGCTTGGGACAGGGCAGCACCTACGAGCAGTACTTC
TRBV6-1,TRBJ1-6,-,-,CASTPTSGFHSPLHF,TGTGCCAGCACCCCCACGTCGGGGTTTCATTCACCCCTCCACTTT
TRBV7-3,TRBJ2-3,-,TRBD2,CASSLWTSGKWNTQYF,TGTGCCAGCAGCTTATGGACTAGCGGTAAATGGAATACGCAGTATTTT
TRBV28,TRBJ2-3,few,-,CASSPTGWADTQYF,TGTGCCAGCAGTCCTACAGGGTGGGCAGATACGCAGTATTTT
TRBV6-5,TRBJ2-5,-,-,CASSYLDYQETQYF,TGTGCCAGCAGTTACTTGGACTACCAAGAGACCCAGTACTTC